The clone carrying this T cell receptor (beta chain) was detected once. The data were produced by immunoSEQ multiplex PCR, yet TCRdb's version contains in-frame clones alone and is incomplete. The repertoire includes roughly 28,000 clones, around 91% of them detected once, and 6.1% sits in the top ten. CDR1 is SGHVS and CDR2 is FQNEAQ in the germline V gene. V was clipped by 1 base and J by 2 bases; unmatched bases: 8. The CDR3 extends over 16 amino acids. This entry is derived from a study of T cells in tuberculosis. The sample was PBMCs. The clonotype comes from a donor aged 5 to 30 with latent tuberculosis or without tuberculosis infection. This chain joins TRBV7-8 and TRBJ2-7; 7 bases are shared with TRBD2. The CDR3: CASSLDRGDGTYEQYF. The CDR3 bases are TGTGCCAGCAGCTTAGATCGGGGGGATGGGACCTACGAGCAGTACTTC.